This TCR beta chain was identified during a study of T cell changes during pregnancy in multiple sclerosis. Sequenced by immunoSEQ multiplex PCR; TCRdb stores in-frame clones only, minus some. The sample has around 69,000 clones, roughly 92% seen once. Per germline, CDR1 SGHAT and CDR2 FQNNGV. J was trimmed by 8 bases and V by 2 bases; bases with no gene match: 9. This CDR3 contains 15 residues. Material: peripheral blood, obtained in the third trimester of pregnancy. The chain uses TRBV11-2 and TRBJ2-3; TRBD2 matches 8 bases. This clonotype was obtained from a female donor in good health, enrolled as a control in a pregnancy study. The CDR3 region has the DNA TGTGCCAGCAGCTTAACCAGCGGGGGAACCCGTACGCAGTATTTT. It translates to CASSLTSGGTRTQYF.